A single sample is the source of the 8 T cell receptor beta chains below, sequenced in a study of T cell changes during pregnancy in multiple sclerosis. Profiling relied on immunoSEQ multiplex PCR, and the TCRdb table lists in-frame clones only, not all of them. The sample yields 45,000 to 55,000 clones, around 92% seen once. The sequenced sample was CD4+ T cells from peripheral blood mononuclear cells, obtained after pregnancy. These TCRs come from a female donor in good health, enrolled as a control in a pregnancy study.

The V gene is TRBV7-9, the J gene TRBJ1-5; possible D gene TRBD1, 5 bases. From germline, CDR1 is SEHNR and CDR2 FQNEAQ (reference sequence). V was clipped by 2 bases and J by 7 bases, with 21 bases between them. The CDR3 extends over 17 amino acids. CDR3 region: CASSLIPGPGAGQPQHF. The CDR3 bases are TGTGCCAGCAGCTTAATTCCGGGCCCCGGGGCGGGGCAGCCCCAGCATTTT. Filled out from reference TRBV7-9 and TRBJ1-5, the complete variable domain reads DTGVSQNPRHKITKRGQNVTFRCDPISEHNRLYWYRQTLGQGPEFLTYFQNEAQLEKSRLLSDRFSAERPKGSFSTLEIQRTEQGDSAMYLCASSLIPGPGAGQPQHFGDGTRLSIL.

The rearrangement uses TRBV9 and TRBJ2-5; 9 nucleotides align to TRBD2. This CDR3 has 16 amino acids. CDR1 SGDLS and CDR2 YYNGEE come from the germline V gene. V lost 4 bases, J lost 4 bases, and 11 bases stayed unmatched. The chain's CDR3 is CASSSSGGGAGETQYF. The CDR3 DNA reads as TGTGCCAGCAGCTCAAGTGGCGGGGGGGCGGGAGAGACCCAGTACTTC.

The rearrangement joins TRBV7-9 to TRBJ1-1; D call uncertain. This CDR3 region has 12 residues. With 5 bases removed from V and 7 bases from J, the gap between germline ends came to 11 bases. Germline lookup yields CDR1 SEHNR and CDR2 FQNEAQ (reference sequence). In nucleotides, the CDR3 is TGTGCCAGCAGCCGTACGGGGTATGAAGCTTTCTTT. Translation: CASSRTGYEAFF.

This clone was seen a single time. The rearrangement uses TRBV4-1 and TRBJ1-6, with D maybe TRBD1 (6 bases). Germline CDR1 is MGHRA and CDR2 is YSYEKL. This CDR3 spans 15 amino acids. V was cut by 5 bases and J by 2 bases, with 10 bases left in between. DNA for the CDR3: TGCGCCAGCAGCGGAAGGACAGCCTATAATTCACCCCTCCACTTT. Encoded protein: CASSGRTAYNSPLHF.

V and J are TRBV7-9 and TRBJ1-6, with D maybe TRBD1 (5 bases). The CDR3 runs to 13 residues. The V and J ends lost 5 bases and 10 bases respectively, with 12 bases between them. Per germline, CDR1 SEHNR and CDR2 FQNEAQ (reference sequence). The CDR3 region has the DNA TGTGCCAGCAGCCTCACTCAGGGATCACCCCTCCACTTT. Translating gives CASSLTQGSPLHF.

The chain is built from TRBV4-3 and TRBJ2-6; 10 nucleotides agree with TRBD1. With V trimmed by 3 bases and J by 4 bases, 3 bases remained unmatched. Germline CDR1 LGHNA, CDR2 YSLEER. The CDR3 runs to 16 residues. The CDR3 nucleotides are TGCGCCAGCAGCCAGGGACAGGGGTCCGGGGCCAACGTCCTGACTTTC. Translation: CASSQGQGSGANVLTF.

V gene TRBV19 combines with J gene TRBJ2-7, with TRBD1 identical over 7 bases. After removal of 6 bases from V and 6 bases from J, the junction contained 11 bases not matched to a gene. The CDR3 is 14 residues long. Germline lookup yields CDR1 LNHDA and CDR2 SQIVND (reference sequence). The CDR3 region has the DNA TGTGCCAGTAGCACCGACAGGGTCTCGGGCGAGCAGTACTTC. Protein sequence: CASSTDRVSGEQYF.

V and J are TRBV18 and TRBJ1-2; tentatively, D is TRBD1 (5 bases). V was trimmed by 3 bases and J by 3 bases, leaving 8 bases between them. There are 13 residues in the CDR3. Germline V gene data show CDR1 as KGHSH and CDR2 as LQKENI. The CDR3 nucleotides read TGTGCCAGCTCACCGGGGGGGGACTATGGCTACACCTTC. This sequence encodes CASSPGGDYGYTF.